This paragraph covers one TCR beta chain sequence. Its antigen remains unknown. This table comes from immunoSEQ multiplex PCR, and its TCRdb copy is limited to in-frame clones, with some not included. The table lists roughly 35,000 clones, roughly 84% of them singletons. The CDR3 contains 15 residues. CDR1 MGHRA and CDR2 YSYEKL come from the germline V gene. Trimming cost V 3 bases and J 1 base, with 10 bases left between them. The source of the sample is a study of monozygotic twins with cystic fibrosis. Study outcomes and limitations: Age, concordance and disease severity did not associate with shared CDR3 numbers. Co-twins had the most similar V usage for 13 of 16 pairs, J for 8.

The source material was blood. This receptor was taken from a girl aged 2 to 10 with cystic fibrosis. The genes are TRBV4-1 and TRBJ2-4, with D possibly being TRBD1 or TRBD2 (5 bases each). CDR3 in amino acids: CASSQLGEAKNIQYF. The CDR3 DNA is TGCGCCAGCAGCCAGTTAGGGGAGGCCAAAAACATTCAGTACTTC.